This TCR beta chain was identified during a study of glioma-infiltrating T cells after dendritic cell vaccination. Generated by immunoSEQ multiplex PCR, the TCRdb table keeps only in-frame clones and is missing some. Here the sample spans around 62,000 clones, 82% being singletons. This CDR3 comprises 14 residues. V shed 0 bases and J shed 5 bases, with 8 bases lying between them. CDR1 SGHRS and CDR2 YFSETQ come from the germline V gene. The sample consisted of blood, taken before dendritic cell vaccination. The clonotype originates from a human donor with glioblastoma. The J gene is TRBJ1-4, the V gene TRBV5-1; weak D call: TRBD1 (6 bases). DNA for the CDR3: TGCGCCAGCAGCTTGGGGACAGTAAATGAAAAACTGTTTTTT. Amino acids: CASSLGTVNEKLFF.